Shown below are 30 T cell receptor beta chains from a single sample sequenced in a study of identical twins. TCRdb passed the 5' RACE reads through MiXCR, listing each CDR3 protein once. The sample holds about 550,000 distinct CDR3 sequences, about a fifth seen once. This sample was shared with a second study, whose subject was yellow fever vaccine responses in identical twins.

The sample taken for sequencing was CD4+ T cells sorted from blood. The receptors shown here come from a young woman in good health.

Only a few counts were recorded for this clonotype. The chain recombines TRBV6-6 with TRBJ1-6; D not resolved. This CDR3 contains 13 residues. Trimming took 6 bases from V and 3 from J, leaving 6 bases between them. The germline gives CDR1 MNHNY, CDR2 SVGAGI (reference sequence). CDR3 in DNA: TGTGCCAGCAGGCGGGGCTATAATTCACCCCTCCACTTT. Amino acid sequence: CASRRGYNSPLHF.

With respect to this clonotype: A read error may account for a junction end that differs from germline. The rearrangement joins TRBV12-3 or TRBV12-4 to TRBJ2-3; TRBD2 agrees at 14 bases. This CDR3 spans 18 amino acids. CDR3 protein: CAISLAGTSGRVGNTQYF. The CDR3 nucleotides are TGTGCCATCAGTTTAGCCGGGACTAGCGGGAGAGTCGGAAATACGCAGTATTTT.

As concerns this clonotype: Germline is not matched at one junction end, which may reflect a read error. The rearrangement links TRBV20-1 to TRBJ2-5, with 9 bases identical to TRBD1. CDR1 is DFQATT, CDR2 SNEGSKA, per germline (reference sequence). The CDR3 totals 14 residues. CDR3 amino acids: CSARETGGQETQYF. The CDR3, as DNA: TGCAGTGCCAGAGAGACAGGGGGCCAAGAGACCCAGTACTTC.

There are a few counts of this clonotype. V usage is TRBV5-1 and J usage is TRBJ1-1, with TRBD1 identical over 7 bases. Germline V gene sequence: CDR1 SGHRS, CDR2 YFSETQ. The CDR3 extends over 13 amino acids. J was trimmed by 8 bases and V by 0 bases; bases with no gene match: 4. The chain's CDR3 is CASSLDGQEEAFF. DNA of the CDR3: TGCGCCAGCAGCTTGGATGGACAGGAGGAAGCTTTCTTT.

This clonotype was recorded a few times. The chain is built from TRBV20-1 and TRBJ2-1; 8 bases align to TRBD2. Looked up from germline, CDR1 is DFQATT and CDR2 is SNEGSKA (reference sequence). Unmatched junction bases numbered 19, after V lost 6 bases and J lost 6 bases. The CDR3 is 17 amino acids. As DNA, the CDR3 is TGCAGTGCGGAGGGGGGTATTAGAGCGGGAGTCCCCAATGAGCAGTTCTTC. Its protein product is CSAEGGIRAGVPNEQFF.

This chain joins TRBV7-2 and TRBJ2-5, with TRBD2 as a possible D gene (5 bases). This CDR3 has 15 amino acids. Trimming shortened V by 6 bases and J by 4 bases, and 18 bases separated the two germline ends. The germline CDR1 and CDR2 sequences are SGHTA and FQGNSA. CDR3 sequence: CASRHSKNAGETQYF. CDR3 coding DNA: TGTGCCAGCAGACACTCAAAAAACGCGGGAGAGACCCAGTACTTC. The full variable domain, its missing parts supplied by reference TRBV7-2 and TRBJ2-5, is GAGVSQSPSNKVTEKGKDVELRCDPISGHTALYWYRQSLGQGLEFLIYFQGNSAPDKSGLPSDRFSAERTGGSVSTLTIQRTQQEDSAVYLCASRHSKNAGETQYFGPGTRLLVL.

Comment on this clonotype: A read error is possible here, since a much larger clone lies one base away. This chain joins TRBV2 and TRBJ2-1; 10 bases match TRBD2. The junction had 3 bases not matched to a gene; V was cut back by 4 bases and J by 3 bases. The CDR3 length is 15 residues. The germline V gene encodes CDR1 SNHLY and CDR2 FYNNEI. The CDR3 reads CASSAGLALYNEQFF. CDR3 DNA: TGTGCCAGCAGTGCGGGACTAGCGCTCTACAATGAGCAGTTCTTC.

The chain employs TRBV6-5 and TRBJ2-2; D tentatively fits TRBD1 or TRBD2 (5 bases each). V was cut by 6 bases and J by 9 bases, with 11 bases left in between. Germline V gene sequence: CDR1 MNHEY, CDR2 SVGAGI. This CDR3 region has 12 residues. The CDR3 loop reads CASSLGTRELFF. For the CDR3, the DNA is TGTGCCAGCAGCCTAGGGACCCGGGAGCTGTTTTTT.

This rearrangement joins TRBV6-5 to TRBJ1-6; no reliable D call. Germline V gene lookup returns CDR1 MNHEY and CDR2 SVGAGI. The CDR3 is 15 amino acids. The V end lost 3 bases, the J end lost 4 bases, and 10 bases lay between the germline ends. As DNA, the CDR3 is TGTGCCAGCAGTTATGGCAGCTCTTATAATTCACCCCTCCACTTT. Translation: CASSYGSSYNSPLHF.

J is TRBJ2-1 and V is TRBV27; D is possibly TRBD1 or TRBD2 (6 bases each). Germline loops: CDR1 MNHEY, CDR2 SMNVEV (reference sequence). Trimming removed 2 bases from V and 4 bases from J, with 12 bases in between. The CDR3 sequence is 15 residues long. CDR3 DNA sequence: TGTGCCAGCAGTTTACGGGAGAGGGGGTACAATGAGCAGTTCTTC. Protein: CASSLRERGYNEQFF.

This clonotype appeared a few times. The chain joins TRBV7-6 to TRBJ1-3, with 7 bases that match TRBD1. This CDR3 has 16 residues. After removal of 0 bases from V and 0 bases from J, the junction contained 2 bases not matched to a gene. Germline loops: CDR1 SGHVS, CDR2 FNYEAQ. The CDR3 DNA reads as TGTGCCAGCAGCTTAGCGCCAGGGGGCTCTGGAAACACCATATATTTT. Protein: CASSLAPGGSGNTIYF.

The CDR3 region has the DNA TGTGCCAGCAGCTTAGAAATCCTTGGGTCTACCGGCTACAATGAGCAGTTCTTC. Amino acid sequence: CASSLEILGSTGYNEQFF. The chain uses TRBV11-2 and TRBJ2-1; no firm D call. The germline V and J ends were trimmed by 0 bases and 3 bases, with 18 bases remaining between them. The germline V gene has CDR1 SGHAT and CDR2 FQNNGV. CDR3 length: 18 residues.

In this sample, this clonotype turned up a few times. The chain is built from TRBV7-9 and TRBJ2-1, with no clear D. This CDR3 is 13 amino acids long. Germline loops: CDR1 SEHNR, CDR2 FQNEAQ (reference sequence). Trimming stripped 8 bases from V and 3 bases from J, with 11 bases between. The CDR3 DNA sequence: TGTGCCAGCGATATCAGCTACTACAATGAGCAGTTCTTC. It translates to CASDISYYNEQFF.

This clonotype was counted at least ten times. V usage is TRBV29-1 and J usage is TRBJ2-4, with 8 positions matching TRBD2. CDR3 length equals 15 residues. Germline-derived CDR1 and CDR2 are SQVTM and ANQGSEA. The J segment lost 0 bases and the V segment lost 6 bases, leaving 7 bases of the junction unmatched. The CDR3 region is CSVGIAGIAKNIQYF. The CDR3 nucleotides read TGCAGCGTGGGGATAGCGGGGATAGCCAAAAACATTCAGTACTTC.

This chain links TRBV7-2 with TRBJ2-1; the D is unclear. The CDR3 has 13 amino acids. V shed 5 bases and J shed 8 bases, with 13 bases lying between them. Per the germline V gene, CDR1 is SGHTA and CDR2 is FQGNSA. CDR3 loop: CASSRGAIHEQFF. The DNA of the CDR3 is TGTGCCAGCAGCCGCGGAGCCATCCATGAGCAGTTCTTC.

The chain joins TRBV7-9 to TRBJ1-2; tentative D call: TRBD1 (6 bases). The length of the CDR3 is 15 residues. V was cut by 1 base and J by 13 bases, with 22 bases left in between. Germline CDR1 and CDR2: SEHNR and FQNEAQ (reference sequence). CDR3 coding DNA: TGTGCCAGCAGCTTAGATAAGGGACCAAGGGGGAGAAGCACCTTC. Protein sequence: CASSLDKGPRGRSTF.

This clonotype showed up just a few times. V and J are TRBV14 and TRBJ2-3; 9 bases line up with TRBD2. The germline V gene encodes CDR1 SGHDN and CDR2 FVKESK. Trimming at V came to 2 bases and at J to 8 bases, leaving 8 bases not matched to a gene. The CDR3 extends over 15 amino acids. The CDR3 DNA reads TGTGCCAGCAGCCAACGAGCGGGAGGAGCGTCTACGCAGTATTTT. Translation: CASSQRAGGASTQYF.

The genes are TRBV12-3 or TRBV12-4 and TRBJ2-1; D gene unclear. Between the trimmed V and J ends, which lost 5 bases and 5 bases, there was a span of 7 bases. The CDR3 spans 12 residues. In DNA form, the CDR3 reads TGTGCCAGCAGTCACCGGGACAATGAGCAGTTCTTC. Protein product: CASSHRDNEQFF.

The rearrangement links TRBV24-1 to TRBJ2-5, with D maybe TRBD2 (7 bases). Germline lookup yields CDR1 KGHDR and CDR2 SFDVKD. Trimming left V 3 bases short and J 5 bases short, with 12 bases between. The CDR3 consists of 14 residues. The CDR3 reads CATSDTGRGETQYF. In DNA form, the CDR3 reads TGTGCCACCAGTGATACGGGGAGGGGGGAGACCCAGTACTTC.

The rearrangement uses TRBV12-3 or TRBV12-4 and TRBJ2-1; D may be TRBD1 or TRBD2 (5 bases each). This CDR3 comprises 13 residues. The V and J ends lost 3 bases and 10 bases respectively, with 13 bases between them. CDR3 nucleotide sequence: TGTGCCAGCAGTTTCGGGGCGGGCTCCGAGCAGTTCTTC. It codes for CASSFGAGSEQFF.

This clonotype has more than one count but fewer than ten. The rearrangement joins TRBV11-2 to TRBJ2-7; 9 bases are shared with TRBD2. The CDR3 loop spans 17 amino acids. Germline V CDR1 and CDR2: SGHAT, FQNNGV. V lost 5 bases, J lost 2 bases, and 13 bases stayed unmatched. For the CDR3, the DNA is TGTGCCAGCAGCCTCCTGGGTAGCGGGAGTCTTACCTACGAGCAGTACTTC. It codes for CASSLLGSGSLTYEQYF.

This clonotype appeared many times. This chain links TRBV5-1 with TRBJ2-3, with 8 nucleotides matching TRBD2. V lost 0 bases and J lost 4; bases outside the gene matches: 1. The CDR3 contains 14 residues. CDR1 and CDR2 (germline): SGHRS, YFSETQ. CDR3 DNA sequence: TGCGCCAGCAGCTTGGGCGGGGGGCCAGATACGCAGTATTTT. As protein: CASSLGGGPDTQYF. The full variable domain, in which reference TRBV5-1 and TRBJ2-3 provide the parts outside the CDR3, is KAGVTQTPRYLIKTRGQQVTLSCSPISGHRSVSWYQQTPGQGLQFLFEYFSETQRNKGNFPGRFSGRQFSNSRSEMNVSTLELGDSALYLCASSLGGGPDTQYFGPGTRLTVL.

A remark on this clonotype: An end of the junction does not agree with germline; a read error may underlie this. The V call is TRBV29-1, the J call TRBJ1-2; 9 bases map to TRBD1. This CDR3 is 16 amino acids long. In germline, CDR1 is SQVTM, CDR2 ANQGSEA. The CDR3 DNA follows: TGCAGTGTTGACCCCCGCCGGGACAGGGTTAAGGGTGGCTACACCTTC. It is translated as CSVDPRRDRVKGGYTF.

V gene TRBV6-5 combines with J gene TRBJ2-2; unclear D gene. Germline V gene sequence: CDR1 MNHEY, CDR2 SVGAGI. There are 13 residues in the CDR3. Trimming pared 0 bases from V and 6 bases from J, leaving 5 bases between. This CDR3 reads CASSYSRAGELFF. The CDR3 nucleotides are TGTGCCAGCAGTTACTCGAGAGCCGGGGAGCTGTTTTTT.

The rearrangement uses TRBV3-1 and TRBJ1-5; D is unresolved. Per germline, CDR1 LGHDT and CDR2 YNNKEL (reference sequence). V lost 3 bases, J lost 1 base, and 10 bases lay in between. This CDR3 is built from 15 residues. The CDR3, as DNA: TGTGCCAGCAGCCAGTCGGTTCTGAGCAATCAGCCCCAGCATTTT. It codes for CASSQSVLSNQPQHF.

The V call is TRBV11-2, the J call TRBJ2-1, with 10 nucleotides matching TRBD2. CDR1 is SGHAT, CDR2 FQNNGV, per germline. V dropped 5 bases and J dropped 0; count of bases not matched to a gene: 7. The CDR3 loop spans 17 amino acids. Here the CDR3 reads CASSPRPSGSSYNEQFF. The CDR3 DNA follows: TGTGCCAGCAGCCCAAGACCTAGCGGGAGCTCCTACAATGAGCAGTTCTTC.

This clonotype was seen more than once but under ten times. The rearrangement links TRBV14 to TRBJ1-2; D possibly corresponds to TRBD1 (5 bases). There are 14 residues in the CDR3. Germline lookup yields CDR1 SGHDN and CDR2 FVKESK. Trimming took off 0 bases at V and 8 bases at J, with 13 bases between the two ends. For the CDR3, the DNA is TGTGCCAGCAGCCAAGATCGGGGGATCGGCGGCTACACCTTC. Its translation: CASSQDRGIGGYTF.

This clonotype turned up a few times. The chain combines TRBV29-1 with TRBJ2-3, with D perhaps TRBD2 (6 bases). Between the trimmed V and J ends, which lost 0 bases and 11 bases, there was a span of 12 bases. This CDR3 is 12 amino acids long. The germline CDR1 and CDR2 sequences are SQVTM and ANQGSEA. The CDR3 loop reads CSVEEGDSKQYF. CDR3 in DNA: TGCAGCGTTGAAGAAGGGGACTCTAAGCAGTATTTT.

The chain couples TRBV24-1 to TRBJ1-2, with TRBD1 matching 7 bases. The CDR3 loop spans 16 amino acids. V trimming: 3 bases; J trimming: 4 bases; junction bases outside the gene matches: 10. Germline CDR1 and CDR2: KGHDR and SFDVKD. The CDR3 region is CATSDPRQGSGYGYTF. For the CDR3, the DNA is TGTGCCACCAGTGATCCCCGACAGGGAAGCGGCTATGGCTACACCTTC.

Only a few counts were recorded for this clonotype. V and J are TRBV21-1 and TRBJ2-2; the table gives TRBD2 as D, unverified against the DNA. TRBV21-1 is a pseudogene segment. This CDR3 comprises 17 residues. In DNA, the CDR3 is TGTGCCAGCAGCAAAGTGAGCGGGAGGGGGCGCACCGGGGAGCTGTTTTTT. Its translation: CASSKVSGRGRTGELFF.